Presented here are 14 T cell receptor beta chains from one specimen sequenced in a study of blood T cell repertoires in COVID-19. The method was immunoSEQ multiplex PCR; TCRdb's version includes in-frame clones alone and lacks a portion of them. This table has 140,000 to 150,000 clones, roughly three quarters appearing once. The sample taken for sequencing was peripheral blood. Receptors were obtained from a woman aged 60-75 years with acute or convalescent COVID-19.

CDR3 DNA sequence: TGTGCCTGGGAGCCTGAGGGCCATGAGCAGTTCTTC. Translation gives CAWEPEGHEQFF. The chain couples TRBV30 to TRBJ2-1; D perhaps matches TRBD2 (5 bases). This CDR3 has 12 residues. The germline CDR1 and CDR2 sequences are GTSNPN and SVGIG (reference sequence). V was shortened by 5 bases and J by 8 bases, with 13 bases between the two germline ends.

V is TRBV5-4 and J is TRBJ2-1, with D tentatively TRBD2 (6 bases). Germline CDR1 and CDR2: SGHNT and YYREEE (reference sequence). Trimming removed 6 bases from V and 0 bases from J, with 22 bases in between. The CDR3 is 18 residues long. CDR3 protein: CASTKPMSGLSSYNEQFF. The DNA of the CDR3 is TGTGCCAGCACCAAACCAATGTCGGGACTGAGCTCCTACAATGAGCAGTTCTTC.

The rearrangement uses TRBV19 and TRBJ1-1; D might be TRBD1 (6 bases). This CDR3 has 13 amino acids. Looked up from germline, CDR1 is LNHDA and CDR2 is SQIVND (reference sequence). Trimming removed 0 bases from V and 5 bases from J, with 7 bases in between. The CDR3 DNA is TGTGCCAGTAGTATAGAGCAGGGGACTGAAGCTTTCTTT. Its translation is CASSIEQGTEAFF.

The chain carries TRBV30 and TRBJ2-7; 7 bases are a match to TRBD2. CDR1 and CDR2 from the germline V gene are GTSNPN and SVGIG (reference sequence). Trimming cost V 2 bases and J 1 base; bases outside gene matches: 2. The CDR3 runs 13 residues. The CDR3 bases are TGTGCCTGGAGTTGGGGGGGGTCCTACGAGCAGTACTTC. Amino acids: CAWSWGGSYEQYF.

V usage is TRBV19 and J usage is TRBJ2-2, with 11 nucleotides matching TRBD1. Germline lookup yields CDR1 LNHDA and CDR2 SQIVND (reference sequence). The CDR3 has 17 amino acids. V shed 4 bases, J shed 5 bases, and the junction held 9 bases outside the gene matches. The CDR3 sequence: CASSTGQGAGKTGELFF. The CDR3 nucleotides read TGTGCCAGTAGTACAGGACAGGGGGCGGGAAAAACCGGGGAGCTGTTTTTT.

This chain links TRBV5-6 with TRBJ2-3; TRBD2 is a possible D gene (6 bases). The V end lost 3 bases, the J end lost 0 bases, and 17 bases lay between the germline ends. Looked up from germline, CDR1 is SGHDT and CDR2 is YYEEEE. The CDR3 has 17 residues. The CDR3 DNA is TGTGCCAGCAGCTGGGGTGTGGGGACTTCTAGCACAGATACGCAGTATTTT. Its protein is CASSWGVGTSSTDTQYF.

This clone was counted a few times. The chain carries TRBV10-3 and TRBJ2-7; D ambiguous. V gave up 11 bases and J gave up 12 bases, with 20 bases separating them. The CDR3 loop spans 11 amino acids. Germline V gene data show CDR1 as ENHRY and CDR2 as SYGVKD. The DNA for the CDR3 is TGTGCCCACCCAACTGTATACGATCGGTACTTC. It encodes CAHPTVYDRYF.

The gene calls are TRBV3-1 (or the pseudogene TRBV3-2) and TRBJ2-7; possibly TRBD1 for D (6 bases). V gave up 5 bases and J gave up 9 bases, with 17 bases separating them. The CDR3 extends over 13 amino acids. Germline V gene sequence: CDR1 LGHDT, CDR2 YNNKEL (reference sequence). The CDR3 spells CASSTTGLGPQYF. CDR3 DNA sequence: TGTGCCAGCAGCACTACAGGGCTAGGACCGCAGTACTTC.

The genes are TRBV5-1 and TRBJ2-2, with TRBD2 as a possible D gene (6 bases). CDR1 is SGHRS and CDR2 is YFSETQ in the germline V gene. The CDR3 consists of 16 residues. The V and J ends lost 1 base and 5 bases respectively, with 15 bases between them. CDR3 in amino acids: CASSLTTTGGTGELFF. The CDR3 DNA reads TGCGCCAGCAGCTTGACTACCACCGGAGGGACCGGGGAGCTGTTTTTT. Variable domain in full (rest from reference TRBV5-1 and TRBJ2-2): KAGVTQTPRYLIKTRGQQVTLSCSPISGHRSVSWYQQTPGQGLQFLFEYFSETQRNKGNFPGRFSGRQFSNSRSEMNVSTLELGDSALYLCASSLTTTGGTGELFFGEGSRLTVL.

The V gene is TRBV3-1 (or the pseudogene TRBV3-2), the J gene TRBJ1-1, with a possible D match to TRBD1 (5 bases). CDR3 length equals 19 residues. Germline CDR1 LGHDT, CDR2 YNNKEL (reference sequence). Trimming pared 4 bases from V and 4 bases from J, leaving 28 bases between. The CDR3 is CASSRPLSENRQWGTEAFF. CDR3 in DNA: TGTGCCAGCAGCCGTCCCTTGTCAGAGAACAGGCAATGGGGCACTGAAGCTTTCTTT.

The chain employs TRBV4-1 and TRBJ2-1; D may be TRBD2 (5 bases). The CDR3 has 17 residues. Germline-derived CDR1 and CDR2 are MGHRA and YSYEKL. Trimming left V 2 bases short and J 8 bases short, with 22 bases between. The CDR3 here is CASSQPGLAGYDHEQFF. Here the CDR3 DNA reads TGCGCCAGCAGCCAACCCGGCCTAGCAGGATATGATCATGAGCAGTTCTTC.

The chain has TRBV18 and TRBJ2-7, with 11 nucleotides matching TRBD2. V trimming: 3 bases; J trimming: 5 bases; junction bases outside the gene matches: 6. Germline-derived CDR1 and CDR2 are KGHSH and LQKENI. This CDR3 is 15 amino acids long. The chain's CDR3 is CASSPSSGRADEQYF. The CDR3 DNA reads TGTGCCAGCTCACCTAGTAGCGGGAGGGCCGACGAGCAGTACTTC.

The chain has TRBV28 and TRBJ1-5, with D maybe TRBD1 (6 bases). V was cut by 5 bases and J by 6 bases, with 20 bases left in between. CDR3 length equals 16 residues. Per the germline V gene, CDR1 is MDHEN and CDR2 is SYDVKM. CDR3 amino acids: CASSPTRGQFGQPQHF. The CDR3 coding sequence is TGTGCCAGCAGTCCGACACGCGGACAGTTCGGTCAGCCCCAGCATTTT.

The DNA of the CDR3 is TGTGCCAGCAGTGAACGGCGGGAGCAGTTCTTC. Its protein product is CASSERREQFF. The rearrangement uses TRBV2 and TRBJ2-1; D gene ambiguous. The V and J ends lost 2 bases and 10 bases respectively, with 6 bases between them. From germline, CDR1 is SNHLY and CDR2 FYNNEI. This CDR3 is built from 11 residues.